Shown below are 15 T cell receptor beta chains from a single sample sequenced in a study. Each CDR3 protein gets one entry after TCRdb re-called the RT-PCR reads with MiXCR. This sample has about 680,000 distinct CDR3 sequences; around 14% occur once, and the top ten carry roughly 3.6%. Sequences were obtained from memory CD4+ T cells from blood. These receptors were obtained from a female donor in good health, serving as a healthy control.

The V call is TRBV20-1, the J call TRBJ2-3, with a tentative D call TRBD2 (5 bases). Germline V lookup: CDR1 DFQATT, CDR2 SNEGSKA (reference sequence). Deletions cut 0 bases from V and 6 bases from J, with 13 bases between. CDR3 length: 14 amino acids. Here the CDR3 reads CSARDLARTDTQYF. CDR3 DNA: TGCAGTGCTAGAGATCTAGCTAGAACGGATACGCAGTATTTT.

The sample holds many counts of this clonotype. The rearrangement uses TRBV2 and TRBJ2-3; D unclear. V lost 7 bases, J lost 4 bases, and 12 bases lay in between. Germline V gives CDR1 SNHLY, CDR2 FYNNEI. The CDR3 loop spans 13 amino acids. The CDR3 spells CASNSQAADTQYF. For the CDR3, the DNA is TGTGCCAGCAACTCCCAGGCGGCAGATACGCAGTATTTT.

The DNA for the CDR3 is TGTGCCAGCCGCTCCGGACACCTCAATCAGCCCCAGCATTTT. Its protein product is CASRSGHLNQPQHF. The chain links TRBV5-5 to TRBJ1-5; possibly TRBD1 for D (5 bases). The CDR3 is 14 residues long. V was trimmed by 7 bases and J by 3 bases, leaving 14 bases between them. Looked up from germline, CDR1 is SGHKS and CDR2 is YYEKEE (reference sequence). Based on the CDR3 plus reference TRBV5-5 and TRBJ1-5, the full variable domain is DAGVTQSPTHLIKTRGQQVTLRCSPISGHKSVSWYQQVLGQGPQFIFQYYEKEERGRGNFPDRFSARQFPNYSSELNVNALLLGDSALYLCASRSGHLNQPQHFGDGTRLSIL.

This clonotype was counted many times. The V and J genes are TRBV12-3 or TRBV12-4 and TRBJ2-1, with TRBD2 matching over 7 bases. The CDR3 sequence is 14 residues long. J lost 8 bases, V lost 3 bases, and 7 bases had no gene match. In DNA form, the CDR3 reads TGTGCCAGCAGTTTGGTGGGGAGGGTTTATGAGCAGTTCTTC. Translating gives CASSLVGRVYEQFF.

There are many counts of this clonotype. The chain carries TRBV7-3 and TRBJ2-1; D uncertain. Trimming stripped 2 bases from V and 4 bases from J, with 6 bases between. The CDR3 sequence is 13 residues long. CDR1 is SGHTA, CDR2 FQGTGA, per germline. DNA of the CDR3: TGTGCCAGCAGCTTAGGGGATTACAATGAGCAGTTCTTC. It encodes CASSLGDYNEQFF.

This clonotype came up many times. This chain links TRBV10-1 with TRBJ2-3; D remains ambiguous. Germline V gene lookup returns CDR1 WNHNN and CDR2 SYGVQD (reference sequence). V was cut by 6 bases and J by 4 bases, with 11 bases left in between. CDR3 length: 13 amino acids. CDR3 loop: CASRPRFPDTQYF. DNA of the CDR3: TGCGCCAGCAGACCTAGGTTTCCAGATACGCAGTATTTT.

In its sample, this clonotype was seen a few times. The chain recombines TRBV5-6 with TRBJ1-1; 7 nucleotides match TRBD1. With V trimmed by 3 bases and J by 8 bases, 7 bases remained unmatched. Germline V gene lookup returns CDR1 SGHDT and CDR2 YYEEEE. This CDR3 region has 13 residues. The CDR3 coding sequence is TGTGCCAGCAGCTCGGGACAGATGGTAGAAGCTTTCTTT. Protein sequence: CASSSGQMVEAFF.

Many counts were recorded for this clonotype. This chain connects TRBV7-6 to TRBJ2-3; TRBD2 aligns across 11 bases. This CDR3 contains 17 residues. Germline loops: CDR1 SGHVS, CDR2 FNYEAQ. The V and J ends lost 4 bases and 0 bases, in that order; junction bases with no gene match: 6. The CDR3 loop reads CASSSTRTSGSTDTQYF. CDR3 DNA: TGTGCCAGCAGCTCGACCCGGACTAGCGGGAGCACAGATACGCAGTATTTT.

V usage is TRBV6-2 or TRBV6-3 and J usage is TRBJ2-3, with 10 bases matching TRBD2. This CDR3 is 15 amino acids long. V lost 6 bases, J lost 0 bases, and 3 bases stayed unmatched. Germline CDR1 MNHEY, CDR2 SVGEGT. The DNA of the CDR3 is TGTGCCAGCAGACCTAGCGGGAGAAGCACAGATACGCAGTATTTT. It encodes CASRPSGRSTDTQYF.

This clonotype was observed many times. In DNA, the CDR3 is TGTGCCAGCAGTTCATCGACAGGGGGCCTAGAGACCCAGTACTTC. Translating it yields CASSSSTGGLETQYF. The rearrangement joins TRBV27 to TRBJ2-5; TRBD1 matches at 10 bases. V was pared by 4 bases and J by 4 bases, with 6 bases of the junction left unmatched. Germline V gene lookup returns CDR1 MNHEY and CDR2 SMNVEV (reference sequence). This CDR3 has 15 residues.

In its sample, this clonotype was seen a few times. This rearrangement joins TRBV5-5 to TRBJ2-3, with 9 bases lining up with TRBD1. In germline, CDR1 is SGHKS, CDR2 YYEKEE (reference sequence). The CDR3 runs to 15 residues. V was clipped by 2 bases and J by 1 base; unmatched bases: 2. The CDR3 bases are TGTGCCAGCAGCTTATGGGACAGGGGCACAGATACGCAGTATTTT. Translated, it gives CASSLWDRGTDTQYF. The whole variable domain, remainder taken from reference TRBV5-5 and TRBJ2-3, is DAGVTQSPTHLIKTRGQQVTLRCSPISGHKSVSWYQQVLGQGPQFIFQYYEKEERGRGNFPDRFSARQFPNYSSELNVNALLLGDSALYLCASSLWDRGTDTQYFGPGTRLTVL.

This clonotype was found a few times. This CDR3 is CASSLDGYGRFAGELFF. In nucleotides, the CDR3 is TGTGCCAGCAGCTTGGATGGGTACGGGAGGTTCGCCGGGGAGCTGTTTTTT. V and J are TRBV5-4 and TRBJ2-2; the match to TRBD2 covers 7 bases. Germline V gene lookup returns CDR1 SGHNT and CDR2 YYREEE (reference sequence). There are 17 residues in the CDR3. V dropped 0 bases and J dropped 6; count of bases not matched to a gene: 11.

This clonotype showed up just a few times. This rearrangement joins TRBV12-3 or TRBV12-4 to TRBJ2-3; a weak D match, TRBD2 (6 bases). This CDR3 region has 15 residues. Between the trimmed V and J ends, which lost 4 bases and 2 bases, there was a span of 13 bases. CDR3 residues: CASSSRDWATDTQYF. CDR3 sequence (DNA): TGTGCCAGCAGTTCTCGGGACTGGGCCACAGATACGCAGTATTTT.

This chain links TRBV4-1 with TRBJ1-2; D is ambiguous. Germline V gene sequence: CDR1 MGHRA, CDR2 YSYEKL. This CDR3 contains 13 residues. Trimming stripped 0 bases from V and 8 bases from J, with 10 bases between. The CDR3: CASSQDQSRGYTF. CDR3 sequence (DNA): TGCGCCAGCAGCCAAGACCAATCGCGGGGCTACACCTTC.

This clonotype has only a few counts. V and J are TRBV5-5 and TRBJ2-7; a weak D match, TRBD2 (5 bases). V lost 2 bases, J lost 2 bases, and 14 bases lay in between. This CDR3 region has 15 residues. The germline V gene has CDR1 SGHKS and CDR2 YYEKEE (reference sequence). The CDR3 protein is CASSFSAAGAYEQYF. CDR3 sequence (DNA): TGTGCCAGCAGCTTCTCTGCGGCGGGCGCCTACGAGCAGTACTTC.